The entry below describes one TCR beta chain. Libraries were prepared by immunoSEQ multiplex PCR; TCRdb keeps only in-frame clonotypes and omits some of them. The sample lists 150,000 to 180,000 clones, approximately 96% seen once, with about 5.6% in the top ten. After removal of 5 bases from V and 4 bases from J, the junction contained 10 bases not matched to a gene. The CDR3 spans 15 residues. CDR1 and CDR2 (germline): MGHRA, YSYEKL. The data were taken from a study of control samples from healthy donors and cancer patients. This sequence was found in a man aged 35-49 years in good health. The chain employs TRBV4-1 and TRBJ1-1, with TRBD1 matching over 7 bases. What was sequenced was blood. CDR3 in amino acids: CASSEPINRGTEAFF. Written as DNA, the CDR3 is TGCGCCAGCAGCGAGCCAATAAACAGGGGCACTGAAGCTTTCTTT.